A single sample gave rise to the 9 T cell receptor beta chains below, sequenced in a study of T cells after yellow fever vaccination. TCRdb passed the 5' RACE reads through MiXCR, listing each CDR3 protein once. The data show 300,000 to 350,000 distinct CDR3 sequences, approximately 4% seen once. The sample was PBMCs, taken 5 days after the yellow fever booster vaccination. The receptors come from a man aged 18 to 35 who received the YFV17D yellow fever vaccine.

This clonotype has only a few counts. The chain is built from TRBV14 and TRBJ2-1; the D gene is possibly TRBD2 (6 bases). This CDR3 is built from 17 residues. V was pared by 4 bases and J by 0 bases, with 16 bases between. Germline V gives CDR1 SGHDN, CDR2 FVKESK. CDR3 DNA sequence: TGTGCCAGCAGCCCCGGTGGGGGGTGGGGCTCCTACAATGAGCAGTTCTTC. Amino acids: CASSPGGGWGSYNEQFF.

The chain uses TRBV12-3 or TRBV12-4 and TRBJ1-3; unclear D gene. The CDR3 is 14 amino acids. V shed 3 bases and J shed 4 bases, with 10 bases lying between them. CDR3 nucleotide sequence: TGTGCCAGCAGTTTGAAGGGTCTGGGAAACACCATATATTTT. It encodes CASSLKGLGNTIYF.

The chain has TRBV20-1 and TRBJ2-6, with D tentatively TRBD1 (5 bases). Germline V gives CDR1 DFQATT, CDR2 SNEGSKA (reference sequence). V lost 0 bases and J lost 1, with 16 bases in between. The CDR3 covers 18 residues. The CDR3 loop reads CSARDSAGLGSGANVLTF. Here the CDR3 DNA reads TGCAGTGCTAGAGATTCGGCAGGGCTGGGGTCTGGGGCCAACGTCCTGACTTTC.

This clonotype appeared many times. The chain carries TRBV12-3 or TRBV12-4 and TRBJ2-1; TRBD2 matches 8 bases. CDR3 length: 14 amino acids. V trimming: 3 bases; J trimming: 8 bases; junction bases outside the gene matches: 6. CDR3 nucleotide sequence: TGTGCCAGCAGTTTCCGACTAGCGAGCGATGAGCAGTTCTTC. This codes for CASSFRLASDEQFF.

There are many counts of this clonotype. The gene calls are TRBV3-1 and TRBJ1-5, with a possible D match to TRBD1 (5 bases). Trimming left V 4 bases short and J 3 bases short, with 7 bases between. The CDR3 is made up of 13 amino acids. Germline V CDR1 and CDR2: LGHDT, YNNKEL (reference sequence). CDR3 sequence reads: CASSPGTNQPQHF. CDR3 DNA sequence: TGTGCCAGCAGCCCCGGGACCAATCAGCCCCAGCATTTT.

The chain combines TRBV19 with TRBJ2-6, with D unclear. Germline-derived CDR1 and CDR2 are LNHDA and SQIVND (reference sequence). The CDR3 is 15 amino acids. With 5 bases removed from V and 0 bases from J, the gap between germline ends came to 8 bases. In DNA, the CDR3 is TGTGCCAGTAGTCCCGCTCCCTCTGGGGCCAACGTCCTGACTTTC. Translation gives CASSPAPSGANVLTF.

At least ten counts were recorded for this clonotype. This chain links TRBV5-1 with TRBJ2-1; 11 nucleotides match TRBD2. The CDR3 has 15 amino acids. In germline, CDR1 is SGHRS, CDR2 YFSETQ. The V segment lost 0 bases and the J segment 8 bases; nucleotides outside the gene matches: 4. The CDR3 nucleotides are TGCGCCAGCAGCTTGGTAGCGGGGGGGCAAGATGAGCAGTTCTTC. It yields the protein CASSLVAGGQDEQFF.

The chain uses TRBV11-2 and TRBJ2-7; 8 bases line up with TRBD1. With 4 bases clipped from V and 4 bases from J, the junction kept 6 bases outside the gene matches. Germline values: CDR1 SGHAT, CDR2 FQNNGV. The CDR3 covers 14 residues. The CDR3 DNA reads as TGTGCCAGCAGCTGGACAGGGCTGGGGTACGAGCAGTACGTC. Its protein product is CASSWTGLGYEQYV.

The chain recombines TRBV20-1 with TRBJ1-6; D is uncertain. The CDR3 has 14 residues. V lost 4 bases and J 8 bases, leaving 15 bases between the germline ends. CDR1 is DFQATT, CDR2 SNEGSKA, per germline (reference sequence). The CDR3 reads CSATDNGMDSPLHF. CDR3 sequence (DNA): TGCAGTGCTACCGACAACGGGATGGATTCACCCCTCCACTTT.